This T cell receptor (beta chain) was sequenced during a study of cytomegalovirus exposure and HLA in healthy donors. This clone occurred once. The V gene's germline CDR1 is SGHKS and CDR2 YYEKEE (reference sequence). V gave up 1 base and J gave up 1 base; unmatched junction bases: 4. There are 15 residues in the CDR3. Use of 60 Vbeta and 13 Jbeta primers characterized the PCR. TCRdb keeps only in-frame clones here, not all; method: immunoSEQ multiplex PCR. This table holds around 91,000 clones, roughly nine tenths found once. The sequence was collected from a man aged 25-45 years in good health and CMV-seropositive. The sample taken for sequencing was PBMCs. This chain uses TRBV5-5 with TRBJ2-5; 7 bases fit TRBD2. The CDR3 is CASSLPSGAQETQYF. The CDR3, as DNA: TGTGCCAGCAGCTTGCCTAGCGGAGCCCAAGAGACCCAGTACTTC.